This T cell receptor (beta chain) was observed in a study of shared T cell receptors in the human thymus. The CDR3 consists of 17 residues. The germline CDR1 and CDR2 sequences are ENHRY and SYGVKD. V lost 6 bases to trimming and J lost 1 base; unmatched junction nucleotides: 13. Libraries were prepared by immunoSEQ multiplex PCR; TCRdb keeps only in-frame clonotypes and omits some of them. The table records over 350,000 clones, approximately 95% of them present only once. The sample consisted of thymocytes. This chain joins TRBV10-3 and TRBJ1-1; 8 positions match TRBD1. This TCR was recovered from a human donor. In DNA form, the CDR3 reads TGTGCCATCAGCTTTGACAGGGGCACGTTGGGGAACACTGAAGCTTTCTTT. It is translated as CAISFDRGTLGNTEAFF.